The 16 T cell receptor beta chains below were found in one sample sequenced in a study of T cells expressing NK-cell markers. TCRdb reprocessed the 5' RACE reads; each CDR3 protein has one entry and no DNA is given. This sample contains approximately 550,000 distinct CDR3 sequences. Specimen: blood T cells: a sorted CD56 or NKG2C T cell subset, CD4+ or CD8+ T cells, or bulk PBMC T cells (not recorded which). The receptor set was obtained from a man younger than 35 in good health.

The J gene is TRBJ2-2, the V gene TRBV10-3; as DNA is missing, the TRBD2 call by TCRdb cannot be tested. Per germline, CDR1 ENHRY and CDR2 SYGVKD. CDR3 size: 15 residues. CDR3 protein: CAISEGTSGSGELFF.

The chain couples TRBV7-9 to TRBJ2-2; the TCRdb call, TRBD2, lacks DNA for checking. The length of the CDR3 is 16 residues. Per germline, CDR1 SEHNR and CDR2 FQNEAQ (reference sequence). The CDR3 region is CASSLSSGGTNGELFF.

CDR3 loop: CASSHQAGHNTEAFF. The genes are TRBV5-1 and TRBJ1-1. The germline V gene has CDR1 SGHRS and CDR2 YFSETQ. This CDR3 spans 15 amino acids.

The gene calls are TRBV18 and TRBJ2-5; as DNA is missing, the TRBD1 call by TCRdb cannot be tested. The CDR3 is made up of 11 amino acids. Germline V CDR1 and CDR2: KGHSH, LQKENI. CDR3 region: CASSPPGAQYF.

The chain has TRBV6-2 or TRBV6-3 and TRBJ2-7; lacking DNA, the TRBD1 call made by TCRdb goes unchecked. CDR3 size: 14 residues. Germline V gene data show CDR1 as MNHEY and CDR2 as SVGEGT. CDR3 loop: CASGQGQATYEQYF.

This chain connects TRBV20-1 to TRBJ2-7; TCRdb gives TRBD1 as the D gene, but with no DNA this cannot be confirmed. In germline, CDR1 is DFQATT, CDR2 SNEGSKA (reference sequence). There are 15 residues in the CDR3. CDR3 loop: CSARDGQRGSYEQYF.

This chain uses TRBV15 with TRBJ2-5. The V gene's germline CDR1 is LNHNV and CDR2 YYDKDF (reference sequence). The CDR3 sequence is 13 residues long. The CDR3 loop reads CATSRVYKETQYF.

The chain links TRBV7-9 to TRBJ2-2. CDR1 and CDR2 from the germline V gene are SEHNR and FQNEAQ (reference sequence). The CDR3 length is 15 residues. The chain's CDR3 is CASRGVSSNTGELFF.

This rearrangement joins TRBV4-3 to TRBJ2-7. The CDR3 has 14 amino acids. Per germline, CDR1 LGHNA and CDR2 YSLEER. CDR3 sequence: CASSQVEGAAEQYF.

The chain links TRBV29-1 to TRBJ2-7; with no DNA, the TCRdb D assignment of TRBD1 cannot be verified. Germline V gives CDR1 SQVTM, CDR2 ANQGSEA. The CDR3 has 14 residues. The CDR3 loop is CSALYRGLPYEQYF.

This chain joins TRBV18 and TRBJ2-7; TCRdb's D call of TRBD1 is untestable without DNA. Germline V gene lookup returns CDR1 KGHSH and CDR2 LQKENI. The CDR3 is made up of 13 amino acids. The CDR3 loop reads CASSPPIGAEQYF.

The J gene is TRBJ2-2, the V gene TRBV9; TCRdb names TRBD1, which stays unverified in the absence of DNA. The V gene's germline CDR1 is SGDLS and CDR2 YYNGEE. CDR3 length equals 14 residues. The CDR3 spells CASRENRGTGELFF.

The J gene is TRBJ2-1, the V gene TRBV7-3; TCRdb calls TRBD2, which cannot be checked without DNA. The CDR3 is 15 amino acids. CDR1 SGHTA and CDR2 FQGTGA come from the germline V gene. This CDR3 reads CASSKPGLAHEEQFF.

The CDR3 loop reads CARAPSGMSYEQYF. The chain combines TRBV2 with TRBJ2-7; TCRdb returns TRBD2, unconfirmable since there is no DNA. CDR1 and CDR2 from the germline V gene are SNHLY and FYNNEI. This CDR3 spans 14 amino acids.

The chain combines TRBV9 with TRBJ2-5; TCRdb proposes TRBD1, but this gene call is untestable without DNA. CDR3 length: 16 amino acids. Germline V gene data show CDR1 as SGDLS and CDR2 as YYNGEE. CDR3 in amino acids: CASSVDRSTGLETQYF.

The chain links TRBV6-1 to TRBJ2-4; TCRdb designates TRBD1, a call that cannot be tested without DNA. In germline, CDR1 is MNHNS, CDR2 SASEGT. The CDR3 extends over 13 amino acids. This CDR3 is CASSADSKNIQYF.